This TCR beta chain came from a study of blood T cell repertoires in COVID-19. In the source study's methods: Amplification from reference gene primers served as the basis for estimated nucleated cell counts. The method was immunoSEQ multiplex PCR; TCRdb's version includes in-frame clones alone and lacks a portion of them. The V and J calls and the clone size are those of that table, but D and trimming were determined from the DNA. The data contain about 120,000 clones, roughly 90% of them singletons. Specimen: peripheral blood. The clonotype originates from a man aged 45-65 years with acute or convalescent COVID-19.

The CDR3 region has the DNA TGTGCCAGCAGGCCGACAGGGGGCAATAACTATGGCTACACCTTC. This codes for CASRPTGGNNYGYTF. The rearrangement links TRBV6-5 to TRBJ1-2; 10 bases are a match to TRBD1. Germline CDR1 MNHEY, CDR2 SVGAGI. This CDR3 contains 15 residues. After removal of 6 bases from V and 1 base from J, the junction contained 5 bases not matched to a gene.